These 21 T cell receptor beta chains came from one sample sequenced in a study of cytomegalovirus exposure and HLA in healthy donors (dated by TCRdb to about 2017). Library preparation employed the immunoSEQ multiplex PCR assay. For the multiplex PCR, a mixture combining 60 forward primers for TCR Vbeta segments and 13 reverse primers for TCR Jbeta segments was used. TCRdb mirrors the immuneACCESS table, restricted to in-frame sequences. Some clones are absent from its copies; in checked studies, under half trace to an unresolved V gene, and the reason for the others is unknown. The sample table holds some 120,000 clones, of which around 69% were seen once. Together, the top ten hold nearly 8.5% of the sample. Material for sequencing was PBMCs. All receptors derive from a woman aged 40 to 49 in good health and CMV-seropositive.

V and J are TRBV7-2 and TRBJ2-1; D is possibly TRBD1 (6 bases). CDR3 length: 14 amino acids. Trimming left V 1 base short and J 7 bases short, with 11 bases between. Germline CDR1 reads SGHTA; CDR2 reads FQGNSA. This chain's CDR3 is CASSLDGGRNEQFF. The CDR3 bases are TGTGCCAGCAGCTTAGATGGGGGCCGAAATGAGCAGTTCTTC. Filled out from reference TRBV7-2 and TRBJ2-1, the complete variable domain reads GAGVSQSPSNKVTEKGKDVELRCDPISGHTALYWYRQSLGQGLEFLIYFQGNSAPDKSGLPSDRFSAERTGGSVSTLTIQRTQQEDSAVYLCASSLDGGRNEQFFGPGTRLTVL.

The chain joins TRBV4-3 to TRBJ2-4; a possible D gene is TRBD2 (5 bases). The CDR3 covers 13 residues. Germline CDR1 reads LGHNA; CDR2 reads YSLEER. With 3 bases removed from V and 7 bases from J, the gap between germline ends came to 10 bases. The CDR3 spells CASSHKRGNIQYF. As DNA, the CDR3 is TGCGCCAGCAGCCATAAAAGAGGGAACATTCAGTACTTC.

J is TRBJ1-2 and V is TRBV5-4; 7 bases line up with TRBD1. Germline CDR1 reads SGHNT; CDR2 reads YYREEE (reference sequence). V shed 2 bases and J 8 bases; nucleotides not matched to a gene: 6. The CDR3 totals 13 residues. The CDR3 bases are TGTGCCAGCAGCTTCGACAGGGCACACGGCTACACCTTC. Translation: CASSFDRAHGYTF.

The chain recombines TRBV28 with TRBJ2-3, with D hard to call. The V and J ends lost 5 bases and 1 base respectively, with 10 bases between them. CDR3 length: 14 residues. Per germline, CDR1 MDHEN and CDR2 SYDVKM. The CDR3: CASSAPSRTDTQYF. The CDR3 DNA reads TGTGCCAGCAGTGCCCCGAGTCGCACAGATACGCAGTATTTT.

The V gene is TRBV5-4, the J gene TRBJ2-1; maybe TRBD2 (7 bases). This CDR3 is 15 amino acids long. Germline CDR1 and CDR2: SGHNT and YYREEE (reference sequence). Deletions cut 2 bases from V and 2 bases from J, with 11 bases between. The CDR3 DNA reads as TGTGCCAGCAGCTTAGGAGGGGGGGCCTACAATGAGCAGTTCTTC. It specifies CASSLGGGAYNEQFF.

The chain carries TRBV7-6 and TRBJ2-7, with 7 bases identical to TRBD2. This CDR3 is 16 amino acids long. The trim removed 3 bases at V and 3 bases at J, leaving 11 bases unmatched. CDR1 SGHVS and CDR2 FNYEAQ come from the germline V gene. The CDR3 region is CASSLGGFVGFYEQYF. The CDR3 coding sequence is TGTGCCAGCAGCTTGGGGGGGTTCGTGGGCTTCTACGAGCAGTACTTC. The variable domain in full, with the rest retrieved from reference TRBV7-6 and TRBJ2-7, is GAGVSQSPRYKVTKRGQDVALRCDPISGHVSLYWYRQALGQGPEFLTYFNYEAQQDKSGLPNDRFSAERPEGSISTLTIQRTEQRDSAMYRCASSLGGFVGFYEQYFGPGTRLTVT.

The table lists this clone with a few counts. This sequence joins TRBV27 and TRBJ1-2; unclear D gene. Deletions cut 8 bases from V and 6 bases from J, with 16 bases between. CDR1 and CDR2 from the germline V gene are MNHEY and SMNVEV (reference sequence). The CDR3 contains 13 residues. The DNA for the CDR3 is TGTGCCAGCTCCTTGTGGCGCGGGGATGGCTACACCTTC. It yields the protein CASSLWRGDGYTF.

The chain links TRBV19 to TRBJ2-2; 7 bases match TRBD1. This CDR3 spans 13 amino acids. Germline-derived CDR1 and CDR2 are LNHDA and SQIVND (reference sequence). Trimming cost V 9 bases and J 1 base; bases outside gene matches: 2. The CDR3 is CASWTGNTGELFF. DNA for the CDR3: TGTGCCAGCTGGACAGGGAACACCGGGGAGCTGTTTTTT.

The chain carries TRBV15 and TRBJ1-1; D is possibly TRBD1 (5 bases). Trimming left V 3 bases short and J 4 bases short, with 15 bases between. Germline V gives CDR1 LNHNV, CDR2 YYDKDF (reference sequence). The CDR3 covers 15 residues. The CDR3 loop reads CATSRGGLGVTEAFF. CDR3 DNA: TGTGCCACCAGCAGGGGGGGACTTGGGGTCACTGAAGCTTTCTTT.

This chain links TRBV5-6 with TRBJ2-7, with 7 bases identical to TRBD1. J gave up 0 bases and V 5 bases, and 5 bases lay outside the gene matches. The CDR3 loop spans 14 amino acids. Germline V lookup: CDR1 SGHDT, CDR2 YYEEEE. CDR3: CASSYRGHSYEQYF. CDR3 DNA sequence: TGTGCCAGCAGTTACAGGGGTCACTCCTACGAGCAGTACTTC.

The rearrangement joins TRBV11-3 to TRBJ2-5; 10 nucleotides match TRBD1. In germline, CDR1 is SGHNT, CDR2 YENEEA. The CDR3 has 18 amino acids. With 3 bases clipped from V and 4 bases from J, the junction kept 14 bases outside the gene matches. For the CDR3, the DNA is TGTGCCAGCAGCTTCCCCCTTTTTCGGGGACAGGGGACAGAGACCCAGTACTTC. It yields the protein CASSFPLFRGQGTETQYF.

Here the CDR3 DNA reads TGTGCCAGCCGATCACAGGGAATAAATTCACCCCTCCACTTT. It codes for CASRSQGINSPLHF. This chain uses TRBV5-4 with TRBJ1-6; TRBD1 might be the D (6 bases). The CDR3 sequence is 14 residues long. The germline V and J ends were trimmed by 7 bases and 7 bases, with 15 bases remaining between them. CDR1 and CDR2 (germline): SGHNT, YYREEE (reference sequence).

This clone has just a few counts. This chain uses TRBV7-3 with TRBJ2-5; 13 nucleotides align to TRBD2. The CDR3 covers 13 residues. Per germline, CDR1 SGHTA and CDR2 FQGTGA. V lost 5 bases and J lost 14; bases outside the gene matches: 8. CDR3 in DNA: TGTGCCAGCAGCCCTACTAGCGGGGGGGCGCTATACTTC. Translation gives CASSPTSGGALYF.

This clone was detected a few times. The chain links TRBV4-1 to TRBJ1-4, with 7 bases identical to TRBD1. Germline-derived CDR1 and CDR2 are MGHRA and YSYEKL. The V and J ends lost 4 bases and 0 bases, in that order; junction bases with no gene match: 8. This CDR3 spans 17 amino acids. The CDR3: CASSPGQAFSTNEKLFF. Here the CDR3 DNA reads TGCGCCAGCAGCCCCGGACAGGCCTTCTCAACTAATGAAAAACTGTTTTTT.

This rearrangement joins TRBV7-8 to TRBJ1-1; tentatively, D is TRBD1 (5 bases). Looked up from germline, CDR1 is SGHVS and CDR2 is FQNEAQ. V was pared by 8 bases and J by 6 bases, with 19 bases between. This CDR3 comprises 14 residues. This CDR3 reads CASRARGGDPEAFF. The CDR3 DNA reads TGTGCCAGCCGCGCTCGGGGAGGGGACCCTGAAGCTTTCTTT.

The chain links TRBV2 to TRBJ2-2, with TRBD2 identical over 8 bases. The CDR3 contains 17 residues. Per germline, CDR1 SNHLY and CDR2 FYNNEI. J was trimmed by 3 bases and V by 6 bases; bases with no gene match: 12. The CDR3 loop is CASSLYGGGRHTGELFF. The CDR3 DNA sequence: TGTGCCAGCAGCCTCTATGGCGGGGGGCGACACACCGGGGAGCTGTTTTTT.

The chain carries TRBV2 and TRBJ2-3; TRBD1 matches at 7 bases. V dropped 5 bases and J dropped 0; count of bases not matched to a gene: 2. The CDR3 is 14 residues long. Germline V gives CDR1 SNHLY, CDR2 FYNNEI. The CDR3 DNA follows: TGTGCCAGCAGTCCGGGACAGAGCACAGATACGCAGTATTTT. Its translation is CASSPGQSTDTQYF.

In its sample, this clone was seen a few times. The rearrangement uses TRBV19 and TRBJ1-1; D is ambiguous. Between the trimmed V and J ends, which lost 8 bases and 6 bases, there was a span of 7 bases. The CDR3 loop spans 10 amino acids. CDR1 is LNHDA, CDR2 SQIVND, per germline (reference sequence). The CDR3: CASGRAEAFF. CDR3 sequence (DNA): TGTGCCAGTGGGAGGGCTGAAGCTTTCTTT. The full variable domain, with the rest looked up from reference TRBV19 and TRBJ1-1, is DGGITQSPKYLFRKEGQNVTLSCEQNLNHDAMYWYRQDPGQGLRLIYYSQIVNDFQKGDIAEGYSVSREKKESFPLTVTSAQKNPTAFYLCASGRAEAFFGQGTRLTVV.

This chain joins TRBV9 and TRBJ1-5; 8 bases are shared with TRBD1. Trimming cost V 4 bases and J 0 bases; bases outside gene matches: 15. The CDR3 loop spans 19 amino acids. Germline CDR1 and CDR2: SGDLS and YYNGEE. In DNA, the CDR3 is TGTGCCAGCAGCCCCCATACCCGAAAACAGGGGGGTAGCAATCAGCCCCAGCATTTT. Its translation is CASSPHTRKQGGSNQPQHF.

This clone has only a few counts. This chain links TRBV12-5 with TRBJ1-2, with 12 bases that match TRBD1. Germline V gives CDR1 LGHNT, CDR2 FRNRAP. CDR3 size: 16 residues. V dropped 4 bases and J dropped 7; count of bases not matched to a gene: 10. CDR3 in amino acids: CASGWGSGTGGGGYTF. The CDR3 bases are TGTGCTAGTGGTTGGGGGAGCGGGACAGGGGGCGGTGGCTACACCTTC. Full variable domain (outside the CDR3, taken from reference TRBV12-5 and TRBJ1-2): DARVTQTPRHKVTEMGQEVTMRCQPILGHNTVFWYRQTMMQGLELLAYFRNRAPLDDSGMPKDRFSAEMPDATLATLKIQPSEPRDSAVYFCASGWGSGTGGGGYTFGSGTRLTVV.

The CDR3 coding sequence is TGTGCCAGCTCACCGGGGGCCCGGGAAGGAAACACCATATATTTT. Its translation is CASSPGAREGNTIYF. The chain recombines TRBV18 with TRBJ1-3, with D maybe TRBD1 (6 bases). Looked up from germline, CDR1 is KGHSH and CDR2 is LQKENI. The V gene lost 3 bases and the J gene lost 4 bases, with 13 bases spanning the gap. The CDR3 is 15 residues long.